Each of the 19 T cell receptor beta chains below was sequenced from the same sample in a study of T cells after posttransplantation cyclophosphamide. The data were produced by immunoSEQ multiplex PCR, yet TCRdb's version contains in-frame clones alone and is incomplete. The repertoire yields more than 20,000 clones, none seen only once; the top ten contain nearly 1.5%. Material: PBMCs. The receptors were gathered from a middle-aged man in good health, CMV-negative, and a related stem cell transplant donor.

There are many counts of this clone. The chain combines TRBV6-1 with TRBJ2-7; 7 nucleotides match TRBD1. Per the germline V gene, CDR1 is MNHNS and CDR2 is SASEGT. The junction had 14 bases not matched to a gene; V was cut back by 7 bases and J by 2 bases. This CDR3 spans 16 amino acids. CDR3 in amino acids: CASTEGALPTTYEQYF. The CDR3 DNA follows: TGTGCCAGCACTGAGGGGGCACTGCCAACCACCTACGAGCAGTACTTC.

In its sample, this clone was seen many times. The chain employs TRBV29-1 and TRBJ2-3, with 9 bases lining up with TRBD1. The germline V gene encodes CDR1 SQVTM and CDR2 ANQGSEA. The CDR3 length is 15 residues. V was clipped by 6 bases and J by 4 bases; unmatched bases: 11. CDR3 coding DNA: TGCAGCGTCGCACTTGGGACAGGGTTTTCAGATACGCAGTATTTT. Translated: CSVALGTGFSDTQYF.

This clone was picked up many times. The CDR3 reads CASSSQESGELFF. The CDR3 bases are TGTGCCAGCAGCTCGCAAGAGTCCGGGGAGCTGTTTTTT. The chain joins TRBV11-2 to TRBJ2-2; D not certain. Between the trimmed V and J ends, which lost 4 bases and 6 bases, there was a span of 9 bases. The CDR3 sequence is 13 residues long. Per germline, CDR1 SGHAT and CDR2 FQNNGV.

This clone was found many times. The CDR3 DNA is TGTGCCAGCTCACCCGGACAGACAGATACGCAGTATTTT. Amino acids: CASSPGQTDTQYF. This chain uses TRBV18 with TRBJ2-3, with D maybe TRBD1 (6 bases). The germline V gene has CDR1 KGHSH and CDR2 LQKENI. The V gene lost 3 bases and the J gene lost 3 bases, with 7 bases spanning the gap. The CDR3 runs 13 residues.

The chain has TRBV6-1 and TRBJ2-5; TRBD2 matches at 7 bases. V gave up 5 bases and J gave up 5 bases; unmatched junction bases: 8. The CDR3 extends over 14 amino acids. Germline values: CDR1 MNHNS, CDR2 SASEGT. Here the CDR3 DNA reads TGTGCCAGCAGTTTAAGCGGGGCACGCGAGACCCAGTACTTC. The encoded protein is CASSLSGARETQYF.

This clone has at least ten counts. V is TRBV5-5 and J is TRBJ2-3; D unclear. The CDR3 has 12 residues. With 2 bases removed from V and 6 bases from J, the gap between germline ends came to 7 bases. CDR1 SGHKS and CDR2 YYEKEE come from the germline V gene (reference sequence). The DNA for the CDR3 is TGTGCCAGCAGCTTTATACAGGATACGCAGTATTTT. Translation: CASSFIQDTQYF.

Ten or more counts support this clone. V and J are TRBV19 and TRBJ2-1; 7 bases are shared with TRBD2. V lost 3 bases, J lost 5 bases, and 13 bases stayed unmatched. This CDR3 is 17 amino acids long. CDR1 LNHDA and CDR2 SQIVND come from the germline V gene (reference sequence). The CDR3 reads CASSIGATSLINNEQFF. The CDR3 DNA sequence: TGTGCCAGTAGTATTGGCGCGACTAGCCTTATAAACAATGAGCAGTTCTTC.

This clone has at least ten counts. The V and J genes are TRBV11-1 and TRBJ2-1; 9 bases fit TRBD2. The CDR3 is 16 amino acids. The germline V gene encodes CDR1 SGHAT and CDR2 FQDESV (reference sequence). Trimming removed 2 bases from V and 8 bases from J; junction bases left unmatched: 10. CDR3 sequence: CASSLTIAGGLDEQFF. CDR3 DNA: TGTGCCAGCAGCTTAACGATTGCGGGGGGGCTGGATGAGCAGTTCTTC.

This clone appeared many times. V usage is TRBV30 and J usage is TRBJ1-2; D ambiguous. From germline, CDR1 is GTSNPN and CDR2 SVGIG (reference sequence). The CDR3 is made up of 12 amino acids. V lost 1 base, J lost 7 bases, and 10 bases lay in between. CDR3 region: CAWSGAGLGYTF. CDR3 DNA sequence: TGTGCCTGGAGTGGTGCAGGTCTTGGCTACACCTTC.

There are many counts of this clone. The chain combines TRBV19 with TRBJ1-5; D gene ambiguous. The CDR3 loop spans 15 amino acids. V was shortened by 3 bases and J by 10 bases, with 19 bases between the two germline ends. Germline CDR1 LNHDA, CDR2 SQIVND (reference sequence). Here the CDR3 DNA reads TGTGCCAGTAGTATCCCGACTGCGCAAATCCGTCCCCAGCATTTT. It specifies CASSIPTAQIRPQHF.

This clone was seen repeatedly, ten times or more. V usage is TRBV5-1 and J usage is TRBJ1-4; D perhaps matches TRBD1 (5 bases). CDR3 length: 17 amino acids. Germline V CDR1 and CDR2: SGHRS, YFSETQ. V lost 2 bases and J 6 bases, leaving 20 bases between the germline ends. The CDR3: CASSFSPSAGSDEKLFF. CDR3 DNA sequence: TGCGCCAGCAGCTTCTCGCCGTCGGCAGGGTCAGATGAAAAACTGTTTTTT.

This clone was seen ten or more times. The chain links TRBV4-1 to TRBJ1-5; no clear D gene. Trimming cost V 0 bases and J 1 base, with 7 bases left between them. The V gene's germline CDR1 is MGHRA and CDR2 YSYEKL. The CDR3 consists of 15 residues. The CDR3 here is CASSQDGGSNQPQHF. Written as DNA, the CDR3 is TGCGCCAGCAGCCAAGATGGAGGGAGCAATCAGCCCCAGCATTTT.

Comment on this clone: A read error is possible here, since a much larger clone lies one base away. The sample holds other DNA sequences that translate to the same CDR3. The V call is TRBV11-2, the J call TRBJ2-5; TRBD1 agrees at 7 bases. The tail of the sequence fits TRBJ2-7 better, so the J call may be wrong. CDR1 SGHAT and CDR2 FQNNGV come from the germline V gene. The CDR3 covers 16 residues. The CDR3: CASSLGSSRGLYEQYF. The CDR3 DNA reads as TGTGCCAGCAGCTTAGGATCATCAAGGGGGCTATACGAGCAGTACTTC.

This clone occurred many times. The chain links TRBV19 to TRBJ2-1; TRBD2 might be the D (6 bases). The CDR3 consists of 13 residues. Germline CDR1 is LNHDA and CDR2 is SQIVND (reference sequence). The V and J ends lost 3 bases and 10 bases respectively, with 13 bases between them. In DNA form, the CDR3 reads TGTGCCAGTAGTATCGGGGGACCGGGAGAGCAGTTCTTC. Translation: CASSIGGPGEQFF.

This clone was seen at least ten times. V is TRBV28 and J is TRBJ1-2; 11 bases agree with TRBD1. This CDR3 contains 15 residues. Looked up from germline, CDR1 is MDHEN and CDR2 is SYDVKM. With 4 bases clipped from V and 7 bases from J, the junction kept 8 bases outside the gene matches. CDR3 sequence reads: CASSSPWTGGSGYTF. Here the CDR3 DNA reads TGTGCCAGCAGTTCCCCATGGACAGGGGGCAGTGGCTACACCTTC.

The table lists this clone with many counts. The genes are TRBV28 and TRBJ1-1; D is perhaps TRBD1 (6 bases). The CDR3 length is 15 residues. The ends were cut back, 6 bases at V and 5 bases at J, with 19 bases in the middle. Germline V gives CDR1 MDHEN, CDR2 SYDVKM. CDR3 nucleotides: TGTGCCAGCAGACGAGCACACAGGGCGAGGACTGAAGCTTTCTTT. Translated, it gives CASRRAHRARTEAFF.

Ten or more counts support this clone. The chain has TRBV4-1 and TRBJ2-1; 7 positions agree with TRBD2. This CDR3 spans 17 amino acids. The germline V gene encodes CDR1 MGHRA and CDR2 YSYEKL. V lost 4 bases to trimming and J lost 5 bases; unmatched junction nucleotides: 14. The DNA of the CDR3 is TGCGCCAGCAGCCCTTACCCCGGGACTATTAGGGACAATGAGCAGTTCTTC. Translating it yields CASSPYPGTIRDNEQFF.

This clone occurred many times. This sequence joins TRBV7-3 and TRBJ2-1, with 10 nucleotides matching TRBD2. The V segment lost 5 bases and the J segment 4 bases; nucleotides outside the gene matches: 11. Germline CDR1 SGHTA, CDR2 FQGTGA. The length of the CDR3 is 17 residues. CDR3 in amino acids: CASSKYRGTSDYNEQFF. The CDR3 DNA is TGTGCCAGCAGCAAGTACCGCGGGACTAGCGATTACAATGAGCAGTTCTTC.

This clone was seen many times. J is TRBJ2-3 and V is TRBV27; perhaps TRBD2 as D (6 bases). The germline V and J ends were trimmed by 0 bases and 0 bases, with 7 bases remaining between them. Germline loops: CDR1 MNHEY, CDR2 SMNVEV (reference sequence). The CDR3 is made up of 15 amino acids. The CDR3: CASSLSSGSTDTQYF. In nucleotides, the CDR3 is TGTGCCAGCAGTTTATCTAGCGGTAGCACAGATACGCAGTATTTT.